The rows below give T cell receptor beta chains drawn from one sample of a study of PD-1 blockade in mismatch repair-deficient tumors. Measured with immunoSEQ multiplex PCR; TCRdb has only the in-frame clones, and not every one. The data contain around 51,000 clones, around 85% of them seen just once; the ten biggest clones take up about 8.3%. The sample in question was peripheral blood, obtained roughly 21 weeks after starting pembrolizumab. The receptors here all came from an adult with mismatch repair-deficient cancer. Each CDR3 is given with its conserved first and last residue. The D gene is left open where the match is weak. Clone size is shown for a subset of rows, as once, few, many or a class of expanded clone.

J gene,V gene,D gene,clone size,CDR3 DNA,CDR3 protein
TRBJ1-2,TRBV14,TRBD1,few,TGTGCCAGCAGCCCGACAGGGGATGGCTACACCTTC,CASSPTGDGYTF
TRBJ1-2,TRBV15,.,.,TGTGCCACCAGCAGAGCGAGGGGTCTGGACTATGGCTACACCTTC,CATSRARGLDYGYTF
TRBJ2-5,TRBV15,TRBD2,.,TGTGCCACCAGCAGTTTACTAGCGGGACAAGAGACCCAGTACTTC,CATSSLLAGQETQYF
TRBJ2-7,TRBV19,.,.,TGTGCCAGTAGTCACCCGGGACCCTACGAGCAGTACTTC,CASSHPGPYEQYF
TRBJ2-7,TRBV30,TRBD2,.,TGTGCCTGGACAACCCAAGGGAGGGGCTACGAGCAGTACTTC,CAWTTQGRGYEQYF
TRBJ2-1,TRBV20-1,TRBD2,.,TGCAGTGCTAGCTATGCGGGAGGCCAGTTCTTC,CSASYAGGQFF
TRBJ1-3,TRBV10-3,.,.,TGTGCCATCCGGGGAACAGGCGTTGGAAACACCATATATTTT,CAIRGTGVGNTIYF
TRBJ2-7,TRBV10-2,.,.,TGCGCCAGCAGTGAGAGGTTAGCGTCTTCCTACGAGCAGTACTTC,CASSERLASSYEQYF
TRBJ1-5,TRBV2,.,.,TGTGCCAGCAGTGGAGGGGTTAGCAATCAGCCCCAGCATTTT,CASSGGVSNQPQHF
TRBJ1-2,TRBV19,.,.,TGTGCCAGTAGTATCGTCGGCGGGGGCTATGGCTACACCTTC,CASSIVGGGYGYTF
TRBJ2-6,TRBV6-1,TRBD1,.,TGTGCCAGCAGTGGAGGGACAGGGAGGACTGGGGCCAACGTCCTGACTTTC,CASSGGTGRTGANVLTF
TRBJ2-7,TRBV4-3,.,.,TGCGCCAGCAGCCAAGATGACGGACCCTCGGTGCAGTACTTC,CASSQDDGPSVQYF
TRBJ1-2,TRBV6-5,.,few,TGTGCCAGCAGTTACTCAGAACGGAACTATGGCTACACCTTC,CASSYSERNYGYTF
TRBJ1-2,TRBV9,.,.,TGTGCCAGCAGCGTAGTGGATGATGGCTATGGCTACACCTTC,CASSVVDDGYGYTF
TRBJ1-4,TRBV14,.,.,TGTGCCAGCAGCCGACAGCCACCGACCGCAACTAATGAAAAACTGTTTTTT,CASSRQPPTATNEKLFF
TRBJ2-7,TRBV7-9,.,few,TGTGCCAGCAGCATGTCCCTTTACGAGCAGTACTTC,CASSMSLYEQYF
TRBJ1-1,TRBV7-9,TRBD1,.,TGTGCCAGCAGCTTATTTGAGGACAGGGCAGCTTTCTTT,CASSLFEDRAAFF
TRBJ2-7,TRBV5-4,TRBD2,.,TGTGCCAGCAGCTCAACCGGGACTAACTACGAGCAGTACTTC,CASSSTGTNYEQYF